The rows below give T cell receptor beta chains drawn from one sample of a study of T cells after yellow fever vaccination. TCRdb re-analysed the 5' RACE reads in MiXCR, keeping a single row per CDR3 protein. This sample carries 620,000 or so distinct CDR3 sequences, about 17% of them seen once, and the ten largest clones take roughly a sixth. The specimen was PBMCs, collected 5 to 6 days after the first yellow fever vaccination. These receptors were taken from a man between 18 and 29 years old who received the YFV17D yellow fever vaccine. Each CDR3 is given with its conserved first and last residue. Each record gives: J gene, V gene, D gene, clone size, CDR3 protein, CDR3 DNA. A D gene is named only where the DNA matches it firmly. Only part of the rows carry a size: once, few, many, or a class if the clone is expanded.

TRBJ2-3 | TRBV6-5 | - | - | CASSYRLSDTQYF | TGTGCCAGCAGTTACCGTCTATCAGATACGCAGTATTTT
TRBJ1-2 | TRBV29-1 | TRBD1 | few | CSVPRTGLWGYTF | TGCAGCGTCCCCAGGACAGGGCTGTGGGGCTACACCTTC
TRBJ1-5 | TRBV6-2/TRBV6-3 | - | - | CASRLQGNQPQHF | TGTGCCAGCAGACTACAGGGCAATCAGCCCCAGCATTTT
TRBJ1-1 | TRBV12-3/TRBV12-4 | TRBD1 | few | CASFSNRGSTEAFF | TGTGCCAGCTTCTCGAACAGGGGCAGCACTGAAGCTTTCTTT
TRBJ2-3 | TRBV7-3 | TRBD2 | once | CASSPSGTSGGAGTQYF | TGTGCCAGCAGCCCGTCCGGGACTAGCGGGGGGGCCGGTACGCAGTATTTT
TRBJ2-1 | TRBV11-3 | TRBD2 | few | CASSSENRDYHEQFF | TGTGCCAGCAGCTCAGAGAACCGGGACTACCATGAGCAGTTCTTC
TRBJ2-5 | TRBV20-1 | - | many | CSVTLKTQYF | TGCAGTGTCACACTGAAGACCCAGTACTTC
TRBJ1-6 | TRBV7-3 | - | few | CASSLMGSPLHF | TGTGCCAGCAGCTTAATGGGTTCACCCCTCCACTTT
TRBJ2-2 | TRBV27 | - | many | CASSLQITGELFF | TGTGCCAGCAGTTTACAGATCACCGGGGAGCTGTTTTTT
TRBJ2-3 | TRBV14 | TRBD1 | - | CASSPRRDRVNTQYF | TGTGCCAGCAGTCCTCGCCGTGACAGGGTCAATACGCAGTATTTT
TRBJ1-1 | TRBV5-1 | TRBD1 | few | CASGQGPQNTEAFF | TGCGCCAGTGGACAGGGGCCACAAAACACTGAAGCTTTCTTT
TRBJ2-3 | TRBV20-1 | - | few | CSAAHRVSTDTQYF | TGCAGTGCTGCCCACAGGGTTAGCACAGATACGCAGTATTTT
TRBJ2-7 | TRBV4-1 | TRBD2 | - | CASSLGASGGYEQYF | TGCGCCAGCAGCCTGGGGGCTAGCGGGGGGTACGAGCAGTACTTC
TRBJ1-1 | TRBV5-1 | - | many | CASSYGQSTEAFF | TGCGCCAGCAGCTACGGACAGTCCACTGAAGCTTTCTTT
TRBJ2-1 | TRBV19 | TRBD2 | few | CASSILMGLAGSYNEQFF | TGTGCCAGTAGTATCTTGATGGGACTAGCGGGGAGTTACAATGAGCAGTTCTTC
TRBJ1-2 | TRBV12-3/TRBV12-4 | - | - | CASSTQDLTKSYGYTF | TGTGCCAGCAGTACCCAGGACCTTACTAAAAGCTATGGCTACACCTTC
TRBJ2-5 | TRBV18 | - | few | CASSPPGSPQETQYF | TGTGCCAGCTCACCACCGGGATCCCCCCAAGAGACCCAGTACTTC
TRBJ1-2 | TRBV20-1 | - | - | CSARVPRDYGYTF | TGCAGTGCTAGAGTCCCCAGGGATTATGGCTACACCTTC
TRBJ2-2 | TRBV24-1 | TRBD1 | few | CATSKISGQGTGELFF | TGTGCCACCAGTAAGATATCGGGACAGGGTACCGGGGAGCTGTTTTTT
TRBJ1-2 | TRBV20-1 | TRBD1 | many | CSARDSARGNYGYTF | TGCAGTGCTAGAGATTCGGCCAGGGGGAACTATGGCTACACCTTC
TRBJ1-5 | TRBV6-2/TRBV6-3 | TRBD1 | - | CASSSRDRGYSNQPQHF | TGTGCCAGCAGTTCCCGGGACAGGGGATATAGCAATCAGCCCCAGCATTTT
TRBJ1-5 | TRBV9 | - | - | CASSVGSYSNQPQHF | TGTGCCAGCAGCGTAGGCAGTTATAGCAATCAGCCCCAGCATTTT
TRBJ2-6 | TRBV5-1 | - | many | CASSETSGANVLTF | TGCGCCAGCAGCGAAACCTCTGGGGCCAACGTCCTGACTTTC
TRBJ2-1 | TRBV11-3 | - | - | CAGGVGIPYNEQFF | TGTGCCGGAGGGGTCGGAATCCCCTACAATGAGCAGTTCTTC
TRBJ2-2 | TRBV28 | TRBD1 | few | CASSLWLGQGKIANTGELFF | TGTGCCAGCAGTTTATGGTTAGGACAGGGCAAAATCGCGAACACCGGGGAGCTGTTTTTT
TRBJ1-1 | TRBV6-5 | TRBD1 | - | CASSSPDRERAFF | TGTGCCAGCAGTTCCCCGGACAGGGAAAGAGCTTTCTTT
TRBJ2-1 | TRBV19 | - | - | CASSIRTPYNEQFF | TGTGCCAGTAGTATAAGGACCCCCTACAATGAGCAGTTCTTC
TRBJ2-1 | TRBV5-4 | TRBD1 | few | CASSLEPAGGYEQFF | TGTGCCAGCAGCTTGGAACCGGCAGGGGGCTATGAGCAGTTCTTC
TRBJ2-2 | TRBV19 | - | many | CASKTRNTGELFF | TGTGCCAGTAAGACGAGGAACACCGGGGAGCTGTTTTTT
TRBJ2-6 | TRBV20-1 | - | - | CSASPGGANVLTF | TGCAGTGCCAGCCCGGGGGGGGCCAACGTCCTGACTTTC
TRBJ2-2 | TRBV4-3 | - | - | CASSPHDTGELFF | TGCGCCAGCAGCCCACACGACACCGGGGAGCTGTTTTTT
TRBJ2-6 | TRBV5-5 | - | many | CASSLVGSLHGANVLTF | TGTGCCAGCAGCTTGGTCGGTTCCCTACACGGGGCCAACGTCCTGACTTTC
TRBJ2-3 | TRBV5-6 | TRBD1 | few | CASSLADRVWTDTQYF | TGTGCCAGCAGCTTGGCTGACAGGGTCTGGACAGATACGCAGTATTTT
TRBJ1-5 | TRBV5-1 | - | - | CASIKTISNQPQHF | TGCGCCAGCATAAAGACAATTAGCAATCAGCCCCAGCATTTT
TRBJ2-1 | TRBV20-1 | - | - | CSARAISWKSSYNEQFF | TGCAGTGCTAGAGCCATAAGCTGGAAGAGCTCCTACAATGAGCAGTTCTTC
TRBJ2-1 | TRBV4-1 | TRBD2 | many | CASSQVGQLLAGQTYEQFF | TGCGCCAGCAGCCAAGTAGGACAACTACTAGCGGGGCAGACCTATGAGCAGTTCTTC